Sequencing of this TCR beta chain was carried out in a study of blood T cell repertoires in COVID-19. Study-wide context: The samples span acute and convalescent COVID-19 from the United States, Italy and Spain.

TCRdb's table, derived via immunoSEQ multiplex PCR, lists solely in-frame clones and lacks some. Of over 400,000 clones in the sample, around 86% were seen once. This clone was picked up a small number of times. The sample consisted of peripheral blood. This clonotype originated in a woman younger than 45 with active or convalescent COVID-19.

CDR3 nucleotides: TGCGCCAGCAGTGAGTCGCGGTGGCACGGGGGCTACACCTTC. This translates into CASSESRWHGGYTF. This chain uses TRBV10-2 with TRBJ1-2; D is unclear. The length of the CDR3 is 14 residues. Trimming shortened V by 0 bases and J by 8 bases, and 13 bases separated the two germline ends. The germline gives CDR1 WSHSY, CDR2 SAAADI.